One and the same sample provided the 10 T cell receptor beta chains below, sequenced in a study of cytomegalovirus exposure and HLA in healthy donors. The PCR made use of 60 Vbeta and 13 Jbeta primers. Profiling relied on immunoSEQ multiplex PCR, and the TCRdb table lists in-frame clones only, not all of them. The sample has under 200,000 clones, roughly 68% seen once; the top ten hold about 1.7%. Sample: PBMCs. The receptors were sampled from a woman in her 30s in good health and CMV-seronegative.

The rearrangement links TRBV11-2 to TRBJ2-3; tentatively, D is TRBD2 (6 bases). Per the germline V gene, CDR1 is SGHAT and CDR2 is FQNNGV. The CDR3 consists of 13 residues. The germline V and J ends were trimmed by 4 bases and 5 bases, with 10 bases remaining between them. This CDR3 is CASSSQGGDTQYF. CDR3 nucleotide sequence: TGTGCCAGCAGCTCGCAGGGAGGAGATACGCAGTATTTT.

J is TRBJ2-2 and V is TRBV7-3, with a weak D call TRBD2 (6 bases). The V and J ends lost 2 bases and 0 bases respectively, with 10 bases between them. Germline V lookup: CDR1 SGHTA, CDR2 FQGTGA. This CDR3 spans 16 amino acids. For the CDR3, the DNA is TGTGCCAGCAGCTTATCCGGGGGAGCGAACACCGGGGAGCTGTTTTTT. Translated: CASSLSGGANTGELFF.

The chain carries TRBV30 and TRBJ1-3; D is ambiguous. The CDR3 has 13 amino acids. The V gene lost 4 bases and the J gene lost 3 bases, with 10 bases spanning the gap. From germline, CDR1 is GTSNPN and CDR2 SVGIG (reference sequence). CDR3 DNA: TGTGCCTGGACCCCGGGGTTTGGAAACACCATATATTTT. Encoded protein: CAWTPGFGNTIYF.

The chain combines TRBV15 with TRBJ2-3, with D possibly matching TRBD2 (5 bases). Trimming cost V 1 base and J 2 bases, with 13 bases left between them. The CDR3 runs to 16 residues. Germline V CDR1 and CDR2: LNHNV, YYDKDF (reference sequence). In DNA, the CDR3 is TGTGCCACCAGCAGAGTGGGCGGGTCACACACAGATACGCAGTATTTT. This sequence encodes CATSRVGGSHTDTQYF.

The chain carries TRBV6-1 and TRBJ1-2; possibly TRBD1 for D (6 bases). Trimming stripped 3 bases from V and 0 bases from J, with 17 bases between. CDR1 MNHNS and CDR2 SASEGT come from the germline V gene. This CDR3 has 17 amino acids. In nucleotides, the CDR3 is TGTGCCAGCAGTGAGCGGGTCCAGGGGTGGGCTAACTATGGCTACACCTTC. It codes for CASSERVQGWANYGYTF.

CDR3 loop: CASSWGQNTGELFF. Here the CDR3 DNA reads TGTGCCAGCAGCTGGGGGCAGAACACCGGGGAGCTGTTTTTT. The V call is TRBV5-5, the J call TRBJ2-2; D might be TRBD1 (6 bases). Trimming cost V 3 bases and J 1 base, with 7 bases left between them. The germline CDR1 and CDR2 sequences are SGHKS and YYEKEE (reference sequence). The CDR3 spans 14 residues. Drawing the rest from reference TRBV5-5 and TRBJ2-2, the complete variable domain is DAGVTQSPTHLIKTRGQQVTLRCSPISGHKSVSWYQQVLGQGPQFIFQYYEKEERGRGNFPDRFSARQFPNYSSELNVNALLLGDSALYLCASSWGQNTGELFFGEGSRLTVL.

CDR3 nucleotide sequence: TGCAGCGTTGTTGTAGCGGGGCGAAGGCACGAGCAGTACTTC. Translated: CSVVVAGRRHEQYF. V usage is TRBV29-1 and J usage is TRBJ2-7; 8 bases agree with TRBD2. J lost 5 bases, V lost 4 bases, and 10 bases had no gene match. Germline V CDR1 and CDR2: SQVTM, ANQGSEA. The CDR3 is 14 residues long.

This sequence joins TRBV5-1 and TRBJ1-2, with D possibly TRBD1 on 5 matching bases. CDR3 size: 15 residues. Germline CDR1 reads SGHRS; CDR2 reads YFSETQ. With 4 bases removed from V and 7 bases from J, the gap between germline ends came to 20 bases. The CDR3 nucleotides are TGCGCCAGCAGCCCACGGACACCCAGTGTGCCTGGCTACACCTTC. Protein product: CASSPRTPSVPGYTF. The full variable domain, with the rest looked up from reference TRBV5-1 and TRBJ1-2, is KAGVTQTPRYLIKTRGQQVTLSCSPISGHRSVSWYQQTPGQGLQFLFEYFSETQRNKGNFPGRFSGRQFSNSRSEMNVSTLELGDSALYLCASSPRTPSVPGYTFGSGTRLTVV.

The CDR3 coding sequence is TGCGCCAGCAGCTCGCCACTAGCTACAGACAACACCGGGGAGCTGTTTTTT. It yields the protein CASSSPLATDNTGELFF. The chain combines TRBV5-1 with TRBJ2-2; maybe TRBD2 (6 bases). Germline CDR1 and CDR2: SGHRS and YFSETQ. V was cut by 3 bases and J by 2 bases, with 17 bases left in between. CDR3 length: 17 amino acids.

The chain couples TRBV5-6 to TRBJ2-1, with D unclear. The CDR3 totals 12 residues. CDR1 is SGHDT, CDR2 YYEEEE, per germline. V lost 3 bases, J lost 6 bases, and 7 bases lay in between. CDR3 nucleotides: TGTGCCAGCAGCTCCCACAGCAATGAGCAGTTCTTC. Residues: CASSSHSNEQFF. Complete variable domain (other parts from reference TRBV5-6 and TRBJ2-1): DAGVTQSPTHLIKTRGQQVTLRCSPKSGHDTVSWYQQALGQGPQFIFQYYEEEERQRGNFPDRFSGHQFPNYSSELNVNALLLGDSALYLCASSSHSNEQFFGPGTRLTVL.